This T cell receptor (beta chain) was captured by sequencing in a study of shared clonotypes between healthy human individuals. About the study: Each donor's CD4 naive and CD4 memory cells filled three plates apiece, CD8 naive two, and CD8 memory one.

Into CD45RA+ naive and CD45RA-negative memory subsets, the CD4+ cells were split. On sorted subsets, replicate PCRs used 200 to 250 ng DNA, or about 33,000 T cell genomes. Sequencing was performed with immunoSEQ multiplex PCR; in TCRdb, only in-frame clones are kept and a portion is missing. The table lists 600,000 to 700,000 clones, 73% of them singletons. The CDR3 covers 14 residues. Germline V gene data show CDR1 as SQVTM and CDR2 as ANQGSEA. The V and J ends lost 5 bases and 5 bases respectively, with 17 bases between them. Sequencing used memory CD4+ T cells sorted from blood. As to subset: CD45RA-negative fraction. The receptor's source is a young woman in good health. The rearrangement links TRBV29-1 to TRBJ2-3; D is ambiguous. CDR3 amino acids: CSVLYSRSGDTQYF. In DNA, the CDR3 is TGCAGCGTTCTCTACAGCCGCTCCGGAGATACGCAGTATTTT.